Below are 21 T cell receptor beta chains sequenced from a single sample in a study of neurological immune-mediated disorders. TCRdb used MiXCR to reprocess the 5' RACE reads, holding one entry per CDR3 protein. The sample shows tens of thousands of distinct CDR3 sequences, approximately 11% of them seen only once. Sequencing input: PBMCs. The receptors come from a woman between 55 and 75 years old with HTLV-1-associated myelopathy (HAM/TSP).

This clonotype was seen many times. The CDR3 is CASSPGPTDTQYF. The CDR3 DNA follows: TGTGCCAGCTCACCGGGACCCACAGATACGCAGTATTTT. The V call is TRBV18, the J call TRBJ2-3; D may correspond to TRBD1 or TRBD2 (5 bases each). Trimming removed 3 bases at V and 2 bases at J, with 6 bases between. Germline assignment: CDR1 KGHSH and CDR2 LQKENI. The CDR3 has 13 amino acids.

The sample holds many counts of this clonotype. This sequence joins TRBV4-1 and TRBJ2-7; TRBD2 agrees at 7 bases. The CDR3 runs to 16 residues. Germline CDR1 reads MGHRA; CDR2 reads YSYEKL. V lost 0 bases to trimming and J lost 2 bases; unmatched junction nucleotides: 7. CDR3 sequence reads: CASSQDSMGGTYEQYF. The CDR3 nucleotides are TGCGCCAGCAGCCAAGACTCCATGGGGGGGACCTACGAGCAGTACTTC.

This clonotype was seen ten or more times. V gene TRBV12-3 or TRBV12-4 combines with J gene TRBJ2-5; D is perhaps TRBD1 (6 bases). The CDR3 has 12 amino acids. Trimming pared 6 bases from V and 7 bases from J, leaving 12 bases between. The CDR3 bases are TGTGCCAGCAGCAAAAAAGGGGGGACCCAGTACTTC. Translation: CASSKKGGTQYF.

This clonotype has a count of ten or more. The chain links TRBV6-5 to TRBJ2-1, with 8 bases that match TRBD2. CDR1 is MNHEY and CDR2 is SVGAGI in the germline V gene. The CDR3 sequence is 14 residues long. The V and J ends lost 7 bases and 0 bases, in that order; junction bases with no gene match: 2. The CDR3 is CASTRGASYNEQFF. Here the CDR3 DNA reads TGTGCCAGCACGCGGGGGGCCTCCTACAATGAGCAGTTCTTC.

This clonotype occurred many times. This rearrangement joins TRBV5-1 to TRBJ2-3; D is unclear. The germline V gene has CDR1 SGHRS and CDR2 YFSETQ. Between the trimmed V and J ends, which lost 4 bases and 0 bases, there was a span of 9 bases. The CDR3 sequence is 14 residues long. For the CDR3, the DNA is TGCGCCAGCAGCCGGCTCTCTAGCACAGATACGCAGTATTTT. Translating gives CASSRLSSTDTQYF.

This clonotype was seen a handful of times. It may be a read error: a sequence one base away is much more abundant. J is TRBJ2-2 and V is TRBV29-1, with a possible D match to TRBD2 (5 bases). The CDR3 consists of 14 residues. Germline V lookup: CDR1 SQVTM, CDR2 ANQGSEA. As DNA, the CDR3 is TGCAGCGTTGGGAGCGGAAAGAACACCGGGGAGCTGTATTTT. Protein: CSVGSGKNTGELYF.

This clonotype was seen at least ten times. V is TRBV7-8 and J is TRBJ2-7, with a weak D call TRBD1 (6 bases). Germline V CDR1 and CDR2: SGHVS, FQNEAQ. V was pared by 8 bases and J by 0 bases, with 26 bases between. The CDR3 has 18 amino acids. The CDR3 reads CASSPGQGVLVSSYEQYF. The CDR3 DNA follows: TGTGCCAGCTCCCCGGGACAAGGAGTCCTAGTGAGCTCCTACGAGCAGTACTTC.

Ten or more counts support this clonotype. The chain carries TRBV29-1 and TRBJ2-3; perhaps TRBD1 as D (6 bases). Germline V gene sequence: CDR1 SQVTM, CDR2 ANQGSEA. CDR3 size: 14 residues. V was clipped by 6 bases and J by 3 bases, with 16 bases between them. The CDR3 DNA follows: TGCAGCGTCGACAGGTTCGTCGGGACAGATACGCAGTATTTT. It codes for CSVDRFVGTDTQYF.

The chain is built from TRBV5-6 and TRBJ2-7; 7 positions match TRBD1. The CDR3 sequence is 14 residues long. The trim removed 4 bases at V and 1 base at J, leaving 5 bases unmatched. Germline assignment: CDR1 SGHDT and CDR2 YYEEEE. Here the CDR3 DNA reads TGTGCCAGCAGCCGGGACAGCCTATCCTACGAGCAGTACTTC. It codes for CASSRDSLSYEQYF. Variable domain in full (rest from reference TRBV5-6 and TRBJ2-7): DAGVTQSPTHLIKTRGQQVTLRCSPKSGHDTVSWYQQALGQGPQFIFQYYEEEERQRGNFPDRFSGHQFPNYSSELNVNALLLGDSALYLCASSRDSLSYEQYFGPGTRLTVT.

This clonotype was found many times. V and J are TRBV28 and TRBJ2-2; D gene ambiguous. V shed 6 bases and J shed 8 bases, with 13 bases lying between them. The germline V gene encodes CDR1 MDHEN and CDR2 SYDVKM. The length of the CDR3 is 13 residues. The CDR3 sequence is CASSLSNPGELFF. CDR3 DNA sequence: TGTGCCAGCAGCCTGTCCAACCCGGGGGAGCTGTTTTTT.

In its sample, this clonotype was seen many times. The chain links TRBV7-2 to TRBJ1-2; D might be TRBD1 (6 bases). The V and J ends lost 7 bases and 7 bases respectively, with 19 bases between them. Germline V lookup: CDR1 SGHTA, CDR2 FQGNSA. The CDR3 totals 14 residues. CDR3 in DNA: TGTGCCAGCACCCGTTTTGGAGGGGGAGGTGGCTACACCTTC. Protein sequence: CASTRFGGGGGYTF.

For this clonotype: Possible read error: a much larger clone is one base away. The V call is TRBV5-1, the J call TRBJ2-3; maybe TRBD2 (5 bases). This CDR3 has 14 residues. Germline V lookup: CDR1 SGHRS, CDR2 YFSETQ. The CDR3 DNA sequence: TGCGCCAGCAGCCGGCTCTCTAGCACAAATACGCAGTATTTT. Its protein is CASSRLSSTNTQYF.

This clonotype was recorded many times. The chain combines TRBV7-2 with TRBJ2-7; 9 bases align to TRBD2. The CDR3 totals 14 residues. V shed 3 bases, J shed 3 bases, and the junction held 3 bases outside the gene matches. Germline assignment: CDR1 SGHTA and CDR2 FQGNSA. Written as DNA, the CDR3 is TGTGCCAGCAGCTTCCATAGCGGGAGCTACGAGCAGTACTTC. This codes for CASSFHSGSYEQYF.

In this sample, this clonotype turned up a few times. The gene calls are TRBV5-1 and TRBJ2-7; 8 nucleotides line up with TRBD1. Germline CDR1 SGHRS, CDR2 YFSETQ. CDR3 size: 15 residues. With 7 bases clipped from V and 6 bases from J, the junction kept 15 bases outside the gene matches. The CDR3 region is CASSGSRGQGGEQYF. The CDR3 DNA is TGCGCCAGCTCCGGAAGCAGGGGGCAGGGGGGCGAGCAGTACTTC.

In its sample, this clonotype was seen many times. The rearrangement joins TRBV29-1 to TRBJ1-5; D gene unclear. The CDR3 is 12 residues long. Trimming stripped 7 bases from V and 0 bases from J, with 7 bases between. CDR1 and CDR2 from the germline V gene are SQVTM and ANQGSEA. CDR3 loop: CSAAASNQPQHF. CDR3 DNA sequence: TGCAGCGCAGCGGCTAGCAATCAGCCCCAGCATTTT. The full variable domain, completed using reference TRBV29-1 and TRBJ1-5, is SAVISQKPSRDICQRGTSLTIQCQVDSQVTMMFWYRQQPGQSLTLIATANQGSEATYESGFVIDKFPISRPNLTFSTLTVSNMSPEDSSIYLCSAAASNQPQHFGDGTRLSIL.

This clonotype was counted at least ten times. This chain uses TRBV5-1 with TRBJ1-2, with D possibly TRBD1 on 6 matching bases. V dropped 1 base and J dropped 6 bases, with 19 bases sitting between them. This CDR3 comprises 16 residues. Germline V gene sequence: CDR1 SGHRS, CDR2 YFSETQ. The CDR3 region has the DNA TGCGCCAGCAGCTTGCGGGGGACAAGGGGTACGGATGGCTACACCTTC. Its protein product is CASSLRGTRGTDGYTF. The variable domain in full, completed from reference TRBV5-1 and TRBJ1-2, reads KAGVTQTPRYLIKTRGQQVTLSCSPISGHRSVSWYQQTPGQGLQFLFEYFSETQRNKGNFPGRFSGRQFSNSRSEMNVSTLELGDSALYLCASSLRGTRGTDGYTFGSGTRLTVV.

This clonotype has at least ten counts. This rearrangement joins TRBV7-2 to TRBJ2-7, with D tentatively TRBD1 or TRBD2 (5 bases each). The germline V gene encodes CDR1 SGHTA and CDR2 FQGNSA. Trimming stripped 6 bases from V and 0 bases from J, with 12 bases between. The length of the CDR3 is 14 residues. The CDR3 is CASREPGSSYEQYF. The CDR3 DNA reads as TGTGCCAGCAGAGAGCCAGGGAGCTCCTACGAGCAGTACTTC.

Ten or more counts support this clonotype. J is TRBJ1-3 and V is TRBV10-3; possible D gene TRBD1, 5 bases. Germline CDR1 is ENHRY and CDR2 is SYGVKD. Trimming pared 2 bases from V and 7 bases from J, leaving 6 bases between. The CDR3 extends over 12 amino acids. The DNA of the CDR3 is TGTGCCATCAGTGAGGGGGCGAACACCATATATTTT. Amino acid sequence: CAISEGANTIYF.

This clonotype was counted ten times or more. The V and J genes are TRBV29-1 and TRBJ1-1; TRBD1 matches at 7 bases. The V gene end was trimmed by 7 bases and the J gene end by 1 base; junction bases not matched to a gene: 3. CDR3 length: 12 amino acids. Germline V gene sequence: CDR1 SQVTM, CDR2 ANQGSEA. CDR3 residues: CSDGTANTEAFF. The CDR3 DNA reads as TGCAGCGATGGGACAGCGAACACTGAAGCTTTCTTT. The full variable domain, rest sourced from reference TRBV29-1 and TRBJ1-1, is SAVISQKPSRDICQRGTSLTIQCQVDSQVTMMFWYRQQPGQSLTLIATANQGSEATYESGFVIDKFPISRPNLTFSTLTVSNMSPEDSSIYLCSDGTANTEAFFGQGTRLTVV.

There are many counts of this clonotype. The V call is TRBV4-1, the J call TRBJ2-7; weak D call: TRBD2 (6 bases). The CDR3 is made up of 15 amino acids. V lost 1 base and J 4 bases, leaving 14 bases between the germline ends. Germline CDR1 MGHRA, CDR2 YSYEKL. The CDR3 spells CASSQVRVADYEQYF. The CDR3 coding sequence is TGCGCCAGCAGCCAAGTCCGCGTAGCGGATTACGAGCAGTACTTC.

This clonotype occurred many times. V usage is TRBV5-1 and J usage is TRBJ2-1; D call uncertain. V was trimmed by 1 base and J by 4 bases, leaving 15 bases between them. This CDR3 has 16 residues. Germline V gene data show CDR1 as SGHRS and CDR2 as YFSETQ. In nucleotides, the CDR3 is TGCGCCAGCAGCTTGTTCCGGGCGGAGCCTTACAATGAGCAGTTCTTC. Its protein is CASSLFRAEPYNEQFF.